The source of this T cell receptor beta chain is a study of T cells in Graves' hyperthyroidism and ophthalmopathy. Study in general: Initial diagnosis, before any treatment, was when peripheral blood was collected.

J was trimmed by 5 bases and V by 5 bases; bases with no gene match: 5. Germline CDR1 and CDR2: WSHSY and SAAADI. The CDR3 runs 13 residues. Authors of the study amplified TCR beta CDR3 regions from RNA transcripts. An initial round of RT-PCR targeting the TCR CDR3 relied on the HTBI primer set. TCRdb reprocessed the multiplex PCR reads with MiXCR, giving one entry per CDR3 protein. The sample carries a few hundred thousand distinct CDR3 sequences, less than 20% recorded once. The hyperthyroidism patients had all been newly diagnosed, and their disease duration was under 2 months. Their ages ranged from 18 to 65 years. Blood dates from first hyperthyroidism diagnosis, before any ophthalmopathy symptoms. It was less than 13 ml of fresh peripheral blood that supplied the PBMCs.

The chain combines TRBV10-2 with TRBJ2-7, with 8 bases aligning to TRBD2. Material for sequencing was blood. This TCR was recovered from a woman aged 18-35 years with Graves' hyperthyroidism that later progressed to Graves' ophthalmopathy. The CDR3 reads CASSFLAGHEQYF. The DNA for the CDR3 is TGCGCCAGCAGTTTTCTAGCGGGCCACGAGCAGTACTTC.